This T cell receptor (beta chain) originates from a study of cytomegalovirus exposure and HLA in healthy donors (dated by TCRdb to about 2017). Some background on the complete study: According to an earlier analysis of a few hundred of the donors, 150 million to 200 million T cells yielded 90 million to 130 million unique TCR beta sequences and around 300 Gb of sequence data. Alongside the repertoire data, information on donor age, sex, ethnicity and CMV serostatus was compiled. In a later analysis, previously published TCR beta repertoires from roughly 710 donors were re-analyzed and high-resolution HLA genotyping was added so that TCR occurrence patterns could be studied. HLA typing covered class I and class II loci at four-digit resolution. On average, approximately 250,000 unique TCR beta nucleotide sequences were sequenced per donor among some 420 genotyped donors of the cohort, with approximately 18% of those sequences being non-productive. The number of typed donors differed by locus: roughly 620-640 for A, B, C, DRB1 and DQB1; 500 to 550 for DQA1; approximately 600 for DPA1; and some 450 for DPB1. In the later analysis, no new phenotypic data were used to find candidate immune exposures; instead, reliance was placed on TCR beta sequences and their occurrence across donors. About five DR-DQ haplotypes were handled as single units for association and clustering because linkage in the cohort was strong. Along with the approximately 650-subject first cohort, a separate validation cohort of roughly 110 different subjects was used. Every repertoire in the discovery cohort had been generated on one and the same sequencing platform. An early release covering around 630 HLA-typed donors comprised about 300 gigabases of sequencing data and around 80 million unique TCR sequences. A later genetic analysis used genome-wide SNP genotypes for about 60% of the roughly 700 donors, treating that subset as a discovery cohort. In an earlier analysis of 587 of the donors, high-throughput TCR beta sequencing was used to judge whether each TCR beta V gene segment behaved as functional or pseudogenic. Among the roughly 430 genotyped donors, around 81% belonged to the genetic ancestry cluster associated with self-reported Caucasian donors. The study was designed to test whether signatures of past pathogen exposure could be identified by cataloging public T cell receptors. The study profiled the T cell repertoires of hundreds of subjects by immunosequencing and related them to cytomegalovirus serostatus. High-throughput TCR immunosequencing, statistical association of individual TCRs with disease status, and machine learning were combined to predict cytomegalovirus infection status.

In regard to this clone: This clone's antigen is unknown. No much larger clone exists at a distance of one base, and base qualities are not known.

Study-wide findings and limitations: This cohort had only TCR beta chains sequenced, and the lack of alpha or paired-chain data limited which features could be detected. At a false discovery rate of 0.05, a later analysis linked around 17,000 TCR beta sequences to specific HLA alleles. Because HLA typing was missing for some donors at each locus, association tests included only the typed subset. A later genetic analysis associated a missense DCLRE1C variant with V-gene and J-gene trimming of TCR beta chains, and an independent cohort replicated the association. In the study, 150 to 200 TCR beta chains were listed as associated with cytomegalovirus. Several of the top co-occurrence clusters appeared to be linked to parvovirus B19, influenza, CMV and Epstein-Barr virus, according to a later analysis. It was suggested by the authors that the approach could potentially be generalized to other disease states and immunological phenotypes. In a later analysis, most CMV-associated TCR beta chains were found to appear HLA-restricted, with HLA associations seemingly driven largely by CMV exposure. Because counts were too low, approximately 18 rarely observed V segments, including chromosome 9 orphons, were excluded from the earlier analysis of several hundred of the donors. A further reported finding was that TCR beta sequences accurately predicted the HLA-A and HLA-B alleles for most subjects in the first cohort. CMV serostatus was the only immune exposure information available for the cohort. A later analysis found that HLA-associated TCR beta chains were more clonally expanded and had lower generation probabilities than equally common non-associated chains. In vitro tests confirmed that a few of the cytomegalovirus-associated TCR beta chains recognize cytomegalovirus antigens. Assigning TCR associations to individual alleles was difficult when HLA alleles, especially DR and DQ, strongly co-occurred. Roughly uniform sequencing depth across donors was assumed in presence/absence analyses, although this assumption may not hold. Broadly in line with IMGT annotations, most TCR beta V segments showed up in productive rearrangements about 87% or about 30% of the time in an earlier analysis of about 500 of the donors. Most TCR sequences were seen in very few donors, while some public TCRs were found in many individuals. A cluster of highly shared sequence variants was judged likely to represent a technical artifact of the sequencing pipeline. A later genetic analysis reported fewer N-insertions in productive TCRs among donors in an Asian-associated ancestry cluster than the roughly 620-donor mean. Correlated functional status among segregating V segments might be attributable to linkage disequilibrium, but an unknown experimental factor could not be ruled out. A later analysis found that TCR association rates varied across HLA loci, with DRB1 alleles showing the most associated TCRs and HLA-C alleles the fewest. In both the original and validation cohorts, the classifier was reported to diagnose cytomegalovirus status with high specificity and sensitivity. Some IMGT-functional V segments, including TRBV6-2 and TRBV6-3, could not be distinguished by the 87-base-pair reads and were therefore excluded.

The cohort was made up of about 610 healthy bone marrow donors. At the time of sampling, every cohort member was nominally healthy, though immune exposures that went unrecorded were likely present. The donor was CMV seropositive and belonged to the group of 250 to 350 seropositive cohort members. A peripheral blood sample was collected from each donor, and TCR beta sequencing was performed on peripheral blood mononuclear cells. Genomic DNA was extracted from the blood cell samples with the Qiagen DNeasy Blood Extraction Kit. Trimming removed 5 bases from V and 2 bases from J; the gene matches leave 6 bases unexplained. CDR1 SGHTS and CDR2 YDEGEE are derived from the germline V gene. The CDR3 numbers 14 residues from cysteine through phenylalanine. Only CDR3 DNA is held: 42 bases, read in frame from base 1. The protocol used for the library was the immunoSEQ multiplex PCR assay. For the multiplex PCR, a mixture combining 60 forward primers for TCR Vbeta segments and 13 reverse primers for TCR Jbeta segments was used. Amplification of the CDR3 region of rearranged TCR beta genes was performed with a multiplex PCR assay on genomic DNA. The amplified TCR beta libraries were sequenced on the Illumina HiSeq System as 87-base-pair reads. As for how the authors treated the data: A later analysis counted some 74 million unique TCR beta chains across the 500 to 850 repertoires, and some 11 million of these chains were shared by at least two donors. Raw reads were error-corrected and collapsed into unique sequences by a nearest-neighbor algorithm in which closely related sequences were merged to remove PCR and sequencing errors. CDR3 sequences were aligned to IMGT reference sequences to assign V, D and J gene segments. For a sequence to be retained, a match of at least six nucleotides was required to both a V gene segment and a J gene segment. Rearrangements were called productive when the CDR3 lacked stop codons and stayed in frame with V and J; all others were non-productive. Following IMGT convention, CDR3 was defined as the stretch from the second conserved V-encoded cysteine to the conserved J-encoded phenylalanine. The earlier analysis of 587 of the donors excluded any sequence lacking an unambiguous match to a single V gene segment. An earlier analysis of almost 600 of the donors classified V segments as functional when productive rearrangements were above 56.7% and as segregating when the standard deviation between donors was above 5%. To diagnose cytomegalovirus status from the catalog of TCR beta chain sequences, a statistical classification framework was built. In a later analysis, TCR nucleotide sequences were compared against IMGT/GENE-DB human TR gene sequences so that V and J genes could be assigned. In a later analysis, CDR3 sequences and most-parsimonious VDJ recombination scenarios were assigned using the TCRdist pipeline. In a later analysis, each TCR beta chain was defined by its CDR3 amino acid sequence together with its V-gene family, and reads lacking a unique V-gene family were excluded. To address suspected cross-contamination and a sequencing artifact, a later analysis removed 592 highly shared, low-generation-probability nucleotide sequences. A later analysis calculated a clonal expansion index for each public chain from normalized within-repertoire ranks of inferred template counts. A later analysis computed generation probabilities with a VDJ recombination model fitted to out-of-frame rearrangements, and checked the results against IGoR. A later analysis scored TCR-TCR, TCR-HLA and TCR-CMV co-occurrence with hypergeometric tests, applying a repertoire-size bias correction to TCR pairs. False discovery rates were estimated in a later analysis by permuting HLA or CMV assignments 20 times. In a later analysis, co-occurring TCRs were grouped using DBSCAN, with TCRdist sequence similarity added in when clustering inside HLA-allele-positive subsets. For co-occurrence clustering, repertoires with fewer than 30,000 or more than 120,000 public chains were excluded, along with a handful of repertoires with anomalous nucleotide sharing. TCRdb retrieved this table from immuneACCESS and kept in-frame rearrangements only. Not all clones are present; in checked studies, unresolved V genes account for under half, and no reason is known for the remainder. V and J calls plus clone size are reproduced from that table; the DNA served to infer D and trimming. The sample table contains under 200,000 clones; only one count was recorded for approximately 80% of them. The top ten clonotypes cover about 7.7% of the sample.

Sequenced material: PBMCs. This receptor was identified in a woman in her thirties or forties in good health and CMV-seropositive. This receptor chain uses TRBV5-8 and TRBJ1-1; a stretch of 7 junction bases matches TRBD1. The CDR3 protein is CASRRRQGNTEAFF. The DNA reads TGTGCCAGCAGACGCCGACAGGGAAACACTGAAGCTTTCTTT.